A selection of T cell receptor beta chains follows, all from one sample in a study of graft-versus-host responses after intestinal transplantation. TCRdb's table, derived via immunoSEQ multiplex PCR, lists solely in-frame clones and lacks some. The table has approximately 81,000 clones, about nine tenths seen once. Which antigens these TCRs recognize remains unknown. Here the sequenced sample was unstimulated CD8+ T cells sorted from spleen or lymph node cells, taken before transplant. Source of these receptors: a human donor who was the organ donor for an intestinal transplant. Both conserved end residues are part of each CDR3. The D gene is left open where the match is weak. Size is omitted from some rows. Given values are once, few, many or a class for expanded clones.

d_gene	j_gene	abundance	len	v_gene	CDR3aa	CDR3nt
-	TRBJ1-1	-	12	TRBV5-1	CASRKGGTEAFF	TGCGCCAGCAGGAAGGGAGGAACTGAAGCTTTCTTT
-	TRBJ2-7	-	14	TRBV28	CASSLGRDSYEQYF	TGTGCCAGCAGTTTGGGGCGGGACTCCTACGAGCAGTACTTC
TRBD1	TRBJ2-5	-	14	TRBV6-1	CASKQYRGQETQYF	TGTGCCAGCAAACAGTACAGGGGTCAAGAGACCCAGTACTTC
-	TRBJ2-3	once	14	TRBV27	CASSLRADTDTQYF	TGTGCCAGCAGTTTACGAGCAGATACAGATACGCAGTATTTT
-	TRBJ1-2	-	14	TRBV6-1	CASSATGTGYGYTF	TGTGCCAGCAGCGCCACGGGTACAGGGTATGGCTACACCTTC
-	TRBJ1-4	few	16	TRBV4-1	CASSQGQPGKGEKLFF	TGCGCCAGCAGCCAAGGCCAGCCAGGGAAGGGTGAAAAACTGTTTTTT
-	TRBJ1-6	-	13	TRBV9	CASSARSYSPLHF	TGTGCCAGCAGCGCCCGGAGCTATTCACCCCTCCACTTT
-	TRBJ2-7	-	17	TRBV12-2	CASRLAGRMGLTYEQYF	TGTGCAAGTCGCTTAGCGGGCCGTATGGGATTAACCTACGAGCAGTACTTC
TRBD1	TRBJ2-7	-	17	TRBV7-9	CASSRPDAGQGPYEQYF	TGTGCCAGCAGCCGCCCGGATGCGGGACAGGGCCCCTACGAGCAGTACTTC
TRBD1	TRBJ2-1	-	15	TRBV28	CASSFGQGAYNEQFF	TGTGCCAGCAGTTTCGGACAGGGGGCCTACAATGAGCAGTTCTTC
-	TRBJ1-1	-	12	TRBV5-6	CASSDESQRAFF	TGTGCCAGCAGCGACGAGTCTCAGCGGGCTTTCTTT
-	TRBJ1-1	few	17	TRBV4-1	CASSPPGAQAMNTEAFF	TGCGCCAGCAGTCCTCCAGGGGCGCAGGCTATGAACACTGAAGCTTTCTTT
-	TRBJ1-1	-	16	TRBV7-8	CASSLARTPMNTEAFF	TGTGCCAGCAGCTTAGCACGGACACCAATGAACACTGAAGCTTTCTTT
-	TRBJ2-2	once	14	TRBV7-3	CASSLDSTTGELFF	TGTGCCAGCAGCCTAGACAGCACCACCGGGGAGCTGTTTTTT
TRBD1	TRBJ1-5	once	15	TRBV10-3	CAIMAADRANQPQHF	TGTGCCATCATGGCAGCGGACAGGGCCAATCAGCCCCAGCATTTT
TRBD1	TRBJ2-1	-	17	TRBV13	CASSQWDVQGAYNEQFF	TGTGCCAGCAGCCAATGGGATGTGCAGGGGGCATACAATGAGCAGTTCTTC
-	TRBJ1-6	-	16	TRBV9	CASSGGGSSYNSPLHF	TGTGCCAGCAGCGGCGGGGGGAGCTCCTATAATTCACCCCTCCACTTT
TRBD1	TRBJ1-3	-	16	TRBV4-1	CASSQDQTGTGNTIYF	TGCGCCAGCAGCCAAGATCAGACAGGGACTGGAAACACCATATATTTT
TRBD2	TRBJ2-2	-	12	TRBV5-4	CAGRGGSGELFF	TGTGCCGGGCGGGGGGGCTCTGGGGAGCTGTTTTTT
-	TRBJ1-6	-	16	TRBV4-1	CASSQDEGSEYSPLHF	TGCGCCAGCAGCCAAGATGAGGGTTCGGAGTATTCACCCCTCCACTTT
-	TRBJ1-1	-	11	TRBV13	CASQTPTEAFF	TGTGCCAGCCAAACCCCCACTGAAGCTTTCTTT
-	TRBJ2-3	-	12	TRBV7-3	CASSLVGDTQYF	TGTGCCAGCAGCTTAGTCGGAGATACGCAGTATTTT
-	TRBJ1-2	-	14	TRBV27	CASSLDPRAWGYTF	TGTGCCAGCAGTTTAGATCCCAGGGCATGGGGCTACACCTTC
TRBD1	TRBJ1-1	-	14	TRBV18	CASSFRQGETEAFF	TGTGCCAGCTCATTCCGACAGGGAGAGACTGAAGCTTTCTTT
-	TRBJ2-5	-	19	TRBV11-2	CASSLGVSSRGGASETQYF	TGTGCCAGCAGCTTAGGAGTGTCTAGTAGGGGGGGGGCCTCCGAGACCCAGTACTTC
-	TRBJ2-7	-	16	TRBV4-1	CASSQEPAVWGYEQYF	TGCGCCAGCAGCCAAGAACCCGCGGTCTGGGGGTACGAGCAGTACTTC
-	TRBJ2-3	-	14	TRBV30	CAWTKGGTTDTQYF	TGTGCCTGGACTAAGGGGGGTACCACAGATACGCAGTATTTT
TRBD1	TRBJ2-7	-	15	TRBV28	CASSLGQGFSYEQYF	TGTGCCAGCAGTTTAGGACAGGGGTTCTCCTACGAGCAGTACTTC
-	TRBJ1-1	-	16	TRBV4-1	CASSQGGRTDNTEAFF	TGCGCCAGCAGCCAAGGGGGTCGGACAGACAACACTGAAGCTTTCTTT
-	TRBJ2-7	once	15	TRBV2	CASSEPGTATYEQYF	TGTGCCAGCAGTGAGCCCGGGACGGCAACCTACGAGCAGTACTTC
TRBD2	TRBJ2-5	-	18	TRBV7-9	CASSLPRLAGGPRETQYF	TGTGCCAGCAGCTTACCTCGGCTAGCGGGGGGGCCGCGGGAGACCCAGTACTTC
-	TRBJ1-4	few	13	TRBV28	CARGRVGDEKLFF	TGTGCCAGAGGTAGGGTAGGGGACGAAAAACTGTTTTTT
-	TRBJ1-1	-	12	TRBV6-5	CASSYSKTEAFF	TGTGCCAGCAGTTACTCGAAAACTGAAGCTTTCTTT
-	TRBJ2-7	once	11	TRBV6-5	CASSEAYEQYF	TGTGCCAGCAGTGAAGCTTACGAGCAGTACTTC
TRBD1	TRBJ2-7	-	15	TRBV11-3	CASSLEGTGGYEQYF	TGTGCCAGCAGCTTAGAAGGGACAGGGGGCTACGAGCAGTACTTC
-	TRBJ1-2	-	14	TRBV27	CASSPGSGAIGYTF	TGTGCCAGCAGTCCCGGGTCAGGGGCTATAGGCTACACCTTC
-	TRBJ2-7	-	15	TRBV5-4	CASSLAPQPSYEQYF	TGTGCCAGCAGCCTTGCCCCCCAACCCTCCTACGAGCAGTACTTC
-	TRBJ2-7	once	13	TRBV4-1	CASSQEEGYEQYF	TGCGCCAGCAGCCAAGAAGAGGGTTACGAGCAGTACTTC
-	TRBJ2-7	-	15	TRBV5-5	CASSLVGAGIYEQYF	TGTGCCAGCAGCTTGGTGGGAGCCGGCATATACGAGCAGTACTTC
-	TRBJ2-7	-	16	TRBV9	CASSPRSISPSYEQYF	TGTGCCAGCAGCCCACGTAGTATTTCCCCATCCTACGAGCAGTACTTC
-	TRBJ2-1	once	15	TRBV11-1	CASSLREPTYNEQFF	TGTGCCAGCAGCTTGAGGGAGCCTACCTACAATGAGCAGTTCTTC
-	TRBJ1-6	-	17	TRBV5-1	CASSLDGGSSYNSPLHF	TGCGCCAGCAGCTTAGATGGAGGGAGCTCCTATAATTCACCCCTCCACTTT
TRBD2	TRBJ2-1	-	15	TRBV7-6	CASSLASGGPNEQFF	TGTGCCAGCAGCTTAGCATCGGGGGGGCCGAATGAGCAGTTCTTC
TRBD2	TRBJ2-7	-	15	TRBV6-1	CASSTLAGLVYEQYF	TGTGCCAGCAGCACACTAGCGGGGCTCGTCTACGAGCAGTACTTC
-	TRBJ2-7	-	15	TRBV27	CASSLSGQGPYEQYF	TGTGCCAGCAGTTTATCGGGGCAGGGACCCTACGAGCAGTACTTC
-	TRBJ2-7	-	15	TRBV6-1	CASNKQGGSSYEQYF	TGTGCCAGCAACAAACAGGGGGGGAGCTCCTACGAGCAGTACTTC
-	TRBJ2-6	-	16	TRBV6-1	CASSEGRDSGANVLTF	TGTGCCAGCAGTGAAGGCAGGGACTCTGGGGCCAACGTCCTGACTTTC
-	TRBJ2-7	-	13	TRBV5-4	CASSFGPTYEQYF	TGTGCCAGCAGCTTCGGACCGACCTACGAGCAGTACTTC
TRBD2	TRBJ2-7	once	16	TRBV4-1	CASSQAYGGGAYEQYF	TGCGCCAGCAGCCAGGCCTATGGCGGGGGGGCCTACGAGCAGTACTTC
-	TRBJ2-1	-	15	TRBV6-5	CASSYSGPGGNEQFF	TGTGCCAGCAGTTACTCAGGCCCCGGCGGCAATGAGCAGTTCTTC
TRBD1	TRBJ1-2	few	15	TRBV5-4	CASSLVSDRAYGYTF	TGTGCCAGCAGCTTGGTATCGGACAGGGCCTATGGCTACACCTTC
TRBD1	TRBJ1-6	-	15	TRBV4-1	CASSRRGTGSSPLHF	TGCGCCAGCAGCCGCCGGGGGACAGGGAGTTCACCCCTCCACTTT
TRBD2	TRBJ2-1	-	18	TRBV4-1	CASSQQLLAGYPINEQFF	TGCGCCAGCAGCCAACAACTGCTAGCGGGGTACCCAATCAATGAGCAGTTCTTC